This T cell receptor beta chain was sequenced during a study of vaccination and CD4 T cells after COVID-19. Cultured CD4+ T cell DNA underwent sequencing with the Oncomine TCR Beta short-read assay. From the PCR reads, TCRdb called clonotypes with MiXCR, one entry per CDR3 protein. The sample carries about 21,000 distinct CDR3 sequences, 45% to 55% recorded once. CDR1 is ENHRY, CDR2 SYGVKD, per germline. CDR3 length equals 15 residues. Treatment reported: approximately nine-day PBMC culture with coronavirus spike peptide pools or control peptides (ViraFEST assay). TCRs were sequenced by ViraFEST after antigen-specific T cells had been expanded with peptide pools. As regards this clonotype: What it binds is not known. Sequence at one end of the junction differs from germline and may be a read error.

The chain has TRBV10-3 and TRBJ2-7; 12 bases are a match to TRBD1. The TCR comes from a human donor who had recovered from COVID-19. Sequenced sample: CD4+ T cells from blood, cultured in vitro. The CDR3 here is CASSDRDRGLYEQYF. The CDR3 region has the DNA TGTGCCAGCAGTGACCGGGACAGGGGGCTCTACGAGCAGTACTTC.